A selection of T cell receptor beta chains follows, all from one sample in a study of T cell clones after liver transplantation. Measured with immunoSEQ multiplex PCR; TCRdb has only the in-frame clones, and not every one. The sample carries some 61,000 clones, 60% to 80% recorded once. Material: CD4+ T cells from blood, obtained at the 22-month timepoint. The receptors were gathered from a human patient who received a liver transplant. The T cells may come from the graft donor. CDR3s leave out the opening cysteine and the closing phenylalanine or tryptophan.

V | CDR3
TRBV9 | ASSHYSTGRLDNEQF
TRBV2 | ASSEAGLLTDTQY
TRBV5-8 | ASSFETGQGGEQY
TRBV7-8 | ASSLRVQAGNYGYT
TRBV2 | ASSESGTAFPLH
TRBV18 | ASSPEGPRNTGELF
TRBV28 | ASSPGQKQTEAF
TRBV19 | ASRTVRNEKLF
TRBV6-6 | ASSYQQALYEQY
TRBV4-1 | ASSQKREGSYNEQF
TRBV4-1 | ASSQDFRTHFGSPLH
TRBV7-6 | ASSADLNTEAF
TRBV30 | AWRRGRVAGGANVLT
TRBV2 | ASSKGVLSAEQY
TRBV28 | ASSLISMNTEAF
TRBV28 | ASKGGGATDTQY
TRBV4-1 | ASSRSASEKLF
TRBV27 | AEGARNSYEQY
TRBV13 | ASSPSGNTIY
TRBV10-3 | AIKRPGQKSTDTQY
TRBV19 | ASSRDRDYEQY
TRBV5-4 | ASSPRGTGDNEQF
TRBV7-2 | ASSPQGVDTIY
TRBV6-5 | ASSKEGYTEAF
TRBV28 | ASSSASAMGSYEQY
TRBV28 | ASSSTGDRLYEQY
TRBV7-9 | ASSPGTTNTGELF
TRBV4-2 | ASSQEILHGGSGNTIY
TRBV5-4 | ASSLDSRFTDTQY
TRBV4-1 | ASSQEFYTGELF
TRBV30 | AWSRRPGSYGYT
TRBV7-8 | ASSQGQGNTGELF
TRBV6-1 | ASSETETGYNSPLH
TRBV5-6 | ASSLLLRNPRGESGQY
TRBV30 | AWGRTGWTYEQY
TRBV23-1 | ASSQFDSTGANVLT
TRBV18 | ASSPPSQTINYGYT
TRBV25-1 | ASSGLRQGKGRSPLH
TRBV5-1 | ATKTFPGTNTEAF
TRBV6-5 | AAGMRGNQPQH
TRBV13 | ASSLTSGQETQY
TRBV5-6 | ASSLDSRRTDTQY
TRBV7-2 | ASSLQPFTDTQY
TRBV7-8 | ASRGDRAGVINTEAF
TRBV6-5 | ASKQGSVGYT
TRBV10-2 | ASSERDEQY
TRBV18 | ASSGETEAF
TRBV12-5 | ASGLFPRGAGGSGNTEAF
TRBV18 | ASSPFSRGGSEAF
TRBV9 | ASSVVLGQGYNEQF
TRBV11-2 | ASSLGPGEGTDTQY
TRBV5-5 | ASSSGPEGYGYT
TRBV6-1 | ASSDIRGTNEKLF
TRBV6-1 | ASSDRRGGGNQPQH
TRBV7-2 | ASSLGQNQPQH
TRBV9 | ASSVGNREARYTGELF
TRBV9 | ASSVQTFNSPLH
TRBV23-1 | ASSRIGTGDSNQPQH